The rows below give T cell receptor beta chains drawn from one sample of a study of cytomegalovirus exposure and HLA in healthy donors. The data were produced by immunoSEQ multiplex PCR, yet TCRdb's version contains in-frame clones alone and is incomplete. Here the sample spans 170,000 or so clones, roughly 80% being singletons. Sequenced material: PBMCs. The source of these receptors is a boy younger than 18 in good health and CMV-seronegative. Each CDR3 is given with its conserved first and last residue. D genes are given only for firm matches. Clone size is given for some rows only: seen once, a few or many times, or a class if the clone is expanded.

d_gene: .
j_gene: TRBJ1-2
len: 14
v_gene: TRBV4-1
abundance: .
CDR3nt: TGCGCCAGCAGCCAAGATGACAGGAACTATGGCTACACCTTC
CDR3aa: CASSQDDRNYGYTF

d_gene: .
j_gene: TRBJ2-2
len: 13
v_gene: TRBV11-2
abundance: .
CDR3nt: TGTGCCAGCAGCCTCGGAGGGCCCGGGGAGCTGTTTTTT
CDR3aa: CASSLGGPGELFF

d_gene: .
j_gene: TRBJ1-1
len: 13
v_gene: TRBV10-1
abundance: few
CDR3nt: TGCGCCAGCAGTGAGTCTTCAGGCACTGAAGCTTTCTTT
CDR3aa: CASSESSGTEAFF

d_gene: .
j_gene: TRBJ2-3
len: 16
v_gene: TRBV7-6
abundance: once
CDR3nt: TGTGCCAGCAGCTTAGTTCCAGGGACTAGCACAGATACGCAGTATTTT
CDR3aa: CASSLVPGTSTDTQYF

d_gene: TRBD1
j_gene: TRBJ1-5
len: 17
v_gene: TRBV15
abundance: .
CDR3nt: TGTGCCACCAGCAGAGGAAAGGGACAGAATAACAATCAGCCCCAGCATTTT
CDR3aa: CATSRGKGQNNNQPQHF

d_gene: .
j_gene: TRBJ1-1
len: 14
v_gene: TRBV19
abundance: .
CDR3nt: TGTGCCAGTAGTATAGATCCAGGAAACACTGAAGCTTTCTTT
CDR3aa: CASSIDPGNTEAFF

d_gene: .
j_gene: TRBJ2-7
len: 12
v_gene: TRBV29-1
abundance: .
CDR3nt: TGCAGCGTTGTTGTCGGGTCCTACGAGCAGTACTTC
CDR3aa: CSVVVGSYEQYF

d_gene: .
j_gene: TRBJ1-1
len: 14
v_gene: TRBV11-3
abundance: .
CDR3nt: TGTGCCAGCAGCTTAGATCCCCCGGACACTGAAGCTTTCTTT
CDR3aa: CASSLDPPDTEAFF

d_gene: .
j_gene: TRBJ2-7
len: 13
v_gene: TRBV7-3
abundance: .
CDR3nt: TGTGCCAGCAGCTTATGGGCGGGATACGAGCAGTACTTC
CDR3aa: CASSLWAGYEQYF

d_gene: .
j_gene: TRBJ1-4
len: 14
v_gene: TRBV6-1
abundance: few
CDR3nt: TGTGCCAGCGGATCGGGGGGGGGTAATGAAAAACTGTTTTTT
CDR3aa: CASGSGGGNEKLFF

d_gene: TRBD2
j_gene: TRBJ2-7
len: 16
v_gene: TRBV9
abundance: .
CDR3nt: TGTGCCAGCAGCCCACGGCTAGCGGGAGGAACCTACGAGCAGTACTTC
CDR3aa: CASSPRLAGGTYEQYF

d_gene: .
j_gene: TRBJ1-3
len: 16
v_gene: TRBV4-1
abundance: few
CDR3nt: TGCGCCAGCAGCCAATCCGGACAGAGCTCTGGAAACACCATATATTTT
CDR3aa: CASSQSGQSSGNTIYF

d_gene: .
j_gene: TRBJ1-2
len: 14
v_gene: TRBV5-1
abundance: .
CDR3nt: TGCGCCAGCAGCCCAACAGGGAGTAACTATGGCTACACCTTC
CDR3aa: CASSPTGSNYGYTF

d_gene: .
j_gene: TRBJ2-3
len: 12
v_gene: TRBV19
abundance: .
CDR3nt: TGTGCCAGTTCGATGGCAGTGGATACGCAGTATTTT
CDR3aa: CASSMAVDTQYF

d_gene: .
j_gene: TRBJ2-5
len: 13
v_gene: TRBV11-2
abundance: .
CDR3nt: TGTGCCAGCAGCTTATATTCTGGCGGTACCCAGTACTTC
CDR3aa: CASSLYSGGTQYF

d_gene: .
j_gene: TRBJ1-1
len: 13
v_gene: TRBV2
abundance: .
CDR3nt: TGTGCCAGCAGTAACGAGGGTGTCACTGAAGCTTTCTTT
CDR3aa: CASSNEGVTEAFF

d_gene: TRBD1
j_gene: TRBJ1-1
len: 13
v_gene: TRBV30
abundance: few
CDR3nt: TGTGCCTGGGGGGGGACAGTTATGGGAGAAGCTTTCTTT
CDR3aa: CAWGGTVMGEAFF

d_gene: .
j_gene: TRBJ1-6
len: 17
v_gene: TRBV19
abundance: .
CDR3nt: TGTGCCAGTAGTACTCCAGGCCGTCTGGGCCAAGATTCACCCCTCCACTTT
CDR3aa: CASSTPGRLGQDSPLHF

d_gene: TRBD1
j_gene: TRBJ1-1
len: 13
v_gene: TRBV11-3
abundance: .
CDR3nt: TGTGCCAGCAGCTTATCAGGGGGCGCGGAAGCTTTCTTT
CDR3aa: CASSLSGGAEAFF

d_gene: TRBD1
j_gene: TRBJ2-7
len: 15
v_gene: TRBV4-2
abundance: .
CDR3nt: TGTGCCAGCAGCCAAGATCTTCTTGGGGACAGGGGACCGTACTTC
CDR3aa: CASSQDLLGDRGPYF

d_gene: TRBD2
j_gene: TRBJ2-7
len: 15
v_gene: TRBV6-5
abundance: .
CDR3nt: TGTGCCAGCAGTTTGCTAGCGGGAGGCCCCTACGAGCAGTACTTC
CDR3aa: CASSLLAGGPYEQYF

d_gene: .
j_gene: TRBJ2-4
len: 13
v_gene: TRBV7-2
abundance: .
CDR3nt: TGTGCCAGCAGCCCCGGCGGTAGAAACATTCAGTACTTC
CDR3aa: CASSPGGRNIQYF

d_gene: .
j_gene: TRBJ2-7
len: 15
v_gene: TRBV7-2
abundance: .
CDR3nt: TGTGCCAGCAGCCGAAGGGTCGGGGGACCCTACGAGCAGTACTTC
CDR3aa: CASSRRVGGPYEQYF

d_gene: TRBD2
j_gene: TRBJ2-7
len: 15
v_gene: TRBV7-8
abundance: .
CDR3nt: TGTGCCAGCAGCCAGAGGGAGGGATTTCCCTACGAGCAGTACTTC
CDR3aa: CASSQREGFPYEQYF

d_gene: TRBD2
j_gene: TRBJ2-7
len: 15
v_gene: TRBV7-9
abundance: .
CDR3nt: TGTGCCAGCAGCTTAGCCGGCGGGAGATCCTACGAGCAGTACTTC
CDR3aa: CASSLAGGRSYEQYF